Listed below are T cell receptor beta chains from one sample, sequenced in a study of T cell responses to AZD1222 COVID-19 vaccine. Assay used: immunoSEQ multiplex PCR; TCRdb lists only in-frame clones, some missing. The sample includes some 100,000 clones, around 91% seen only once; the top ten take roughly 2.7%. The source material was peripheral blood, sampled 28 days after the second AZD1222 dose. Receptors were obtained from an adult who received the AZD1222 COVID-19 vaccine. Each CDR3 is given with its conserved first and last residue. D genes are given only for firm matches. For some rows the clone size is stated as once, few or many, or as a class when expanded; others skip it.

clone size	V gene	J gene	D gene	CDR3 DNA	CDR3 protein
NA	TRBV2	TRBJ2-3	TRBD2	TGTGCCAGCAGCCAGGGGAGCGGGAGCCCCGGGAATACGCAGTATTTT	CASSQGSGSPGNTQYF
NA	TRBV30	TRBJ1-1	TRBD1	TGTGCCTGGAGCAGGGGGCTTACTGAAGCTTTCTTT	CAWSRGLTEAFF
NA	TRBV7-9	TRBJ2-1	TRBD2	TGTGCCAGCAGCTTAGGACTAGCGGGAGGTCATGAGCAGTTCTTC	CASSLGLAGGHEQFF
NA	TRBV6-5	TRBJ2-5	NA	TGTGCCAGCAGTTACTCGGGAGGCAGTGAGACCCAGTACTTC	CASSYSGGSETQYF
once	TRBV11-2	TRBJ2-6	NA	TGTGCCAGCAGCCCGCGGTCTGGGGCCAACGTCCTGACTTTC	CASSPRSGANVLTF
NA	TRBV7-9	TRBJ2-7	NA	TGTGCCAGCAGCCCTAGGTGGTCGGGCCGTTTGGGGGATTACGAGCAGTACTTC	CASSPRWSGRLGDYEQYF
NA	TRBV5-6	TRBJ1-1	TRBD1	TGTGCCAGCAGCTACAGGTGGTTAGGACAGGGGATGAACACTGAAGCTTTCTTT	CASSYRWLGQGMNTEAFF
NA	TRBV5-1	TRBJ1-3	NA	TGCGCCAGCAGCTCTGAGGGGTGGGGAAACACCATATATTTT	CASSSEGWGNTIYF
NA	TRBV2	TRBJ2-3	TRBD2	TGTGCCAGCGCGGGGGGTTACCACACAGATACGCAGTATTTT	CASAGGYHTDTQYF
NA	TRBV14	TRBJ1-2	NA	TGTGCCAGCAGCCCAGGGACGGAAAGCTATGGCTACACCTTC	CASSPGTESYGYTF
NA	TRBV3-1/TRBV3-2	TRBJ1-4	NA	TGTGCCAGCAGCCAAGATCCGGTGGGAGGGGAGGACCCAACTAATGAAAAACTGTTTTTT	CASSQDPVGGEDPTNEKLFF
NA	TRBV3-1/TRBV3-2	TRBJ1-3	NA	TGTGCCAGCAGCCAAGAATGGAGGTCAGGAAACACCATATATTTT	CASSQEWRSGNTIYF
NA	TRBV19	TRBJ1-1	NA	TGTGCCACTAGGGGATACACTGAAGCTTTCTTT	CATRGYTEAFF
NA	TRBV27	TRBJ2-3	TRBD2	TGTGCCAGCAGTTTCTTAACCGGGACTAGCGGGACCACAGATACGCAGTATTTT	CASSFLTGTSGTTDTQYF
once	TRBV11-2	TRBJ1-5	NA	TGTGCCAGCAGCTTAGGGGGGTTAGGGAATCAGCCCCAGCATTTT	CASSLGGLGNQPQHF
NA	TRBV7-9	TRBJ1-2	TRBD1	TGTGCCAGCAGCTTCGGACAGGGGGCGGTTGAGGGCTACACCTTC	CASSFGQGAVEGYTF
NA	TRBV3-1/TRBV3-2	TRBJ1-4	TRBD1	TGTGCCAGCAGCTTGGACAGGTTTGCAACTAATGAAAAACTGTTTTTT	CASSLDRFATNEKLFF
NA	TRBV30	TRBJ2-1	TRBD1	TGTGCCTGGAGTGTACCGGACAGGGATTACAATGAGCAGTTCTTC	CAWSVPDRDYNEQFF
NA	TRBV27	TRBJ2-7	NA	TGTGCCAGCAGCACGGGTGTGGGGAAGAGCTACGAGCAGTACTTC	CASSTGVGKSYEQYF
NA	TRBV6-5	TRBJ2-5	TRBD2	TGTGCCAGCAGTTACAGGCTAGCGGGGGCCCAAGAGACCCAGTACTTC	CASSYRLAGAQETQYF
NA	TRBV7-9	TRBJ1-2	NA	TGTGCCAGCAGCCCCTTAAATGGGAGGGGAGGTAGGAGCTACACCTTC	CASSPLNGRGGRSYTF
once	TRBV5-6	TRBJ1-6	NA	TGTGCCAGCAGCTTGGCCCAGGGATCCTATAATTCACCCCTCCACTTT	CASSLAQGSYNSPLHF
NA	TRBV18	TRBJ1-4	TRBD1	TGTGCCAGCTCACGGGACAGGGCTAATGAAAAACTGTTTTTT	CASSRDRANEKLFF
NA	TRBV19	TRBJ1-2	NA	TGTGCCAGTAGTATAGATCCGGTGATCTATGGCTACACCTTC	CASSIDPVIYGYTF
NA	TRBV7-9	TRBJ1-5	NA	TGTGCCAGCAGTTCCAACGGACAGCCCCAGCATTTT	CASSSNGQPQHF
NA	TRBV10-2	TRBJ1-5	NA	TGCGCCAGCAGTGAGTCGAACCGTTTGGATCAGCCCCAGCATTTT	CASSESNRLDQPQHF
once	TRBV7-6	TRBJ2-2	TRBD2	TGTGCCAGCAGCTTAGTATCTAGCGGGAGGGTGAACACCGGGGAGCTGTTTTTT	CASSLVSSGRVNTGELFF
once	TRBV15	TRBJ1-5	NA	TGTGCCACCAGCAGAGATTGGACGTATCAGCCCCAGCATTTT	CATSRDWTYQPQHF
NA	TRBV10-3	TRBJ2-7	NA	TGTGCCATCAGTGAGCACGGGGACTCGAGCGTGAGCGACACCTACGAGCAGTACTTC	CAISEHGDSSVSDTYEQYF